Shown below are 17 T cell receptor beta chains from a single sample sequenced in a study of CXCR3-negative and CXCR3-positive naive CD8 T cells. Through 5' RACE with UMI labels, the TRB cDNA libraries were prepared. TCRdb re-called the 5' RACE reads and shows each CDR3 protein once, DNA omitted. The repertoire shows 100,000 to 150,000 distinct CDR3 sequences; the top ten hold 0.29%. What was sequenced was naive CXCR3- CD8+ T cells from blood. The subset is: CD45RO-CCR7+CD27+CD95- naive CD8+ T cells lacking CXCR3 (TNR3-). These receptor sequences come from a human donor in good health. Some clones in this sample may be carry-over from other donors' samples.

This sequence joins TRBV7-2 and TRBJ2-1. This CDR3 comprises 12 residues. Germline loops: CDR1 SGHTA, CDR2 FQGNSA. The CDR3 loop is CASSLVYNEQFF. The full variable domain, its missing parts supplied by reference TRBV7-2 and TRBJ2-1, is GAGVSQSPSNKVTEKGKDVELRCDPISGHTALYWYRQSLGQGLEFLIYFQGNSAPDKSGLPSDRFSAERTGGSVSTLTIQRTQQEDSAVYLCASSLVYNEQFFGPGTRLTVL.

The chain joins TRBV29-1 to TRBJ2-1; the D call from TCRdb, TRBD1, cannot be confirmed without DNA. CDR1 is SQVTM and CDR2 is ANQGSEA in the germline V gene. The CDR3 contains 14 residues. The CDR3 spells CSVNPGQDYNEQFF.

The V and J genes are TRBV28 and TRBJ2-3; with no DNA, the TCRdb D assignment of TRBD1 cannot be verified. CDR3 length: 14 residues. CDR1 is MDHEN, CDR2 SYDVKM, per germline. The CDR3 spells CASSFPGTTDTQYF.

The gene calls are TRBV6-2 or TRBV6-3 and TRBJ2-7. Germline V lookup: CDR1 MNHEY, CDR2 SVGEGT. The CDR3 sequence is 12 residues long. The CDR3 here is CASSGQPYEQYF.

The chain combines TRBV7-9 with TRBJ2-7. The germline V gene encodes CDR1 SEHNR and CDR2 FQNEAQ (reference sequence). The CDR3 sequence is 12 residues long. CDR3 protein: CASSRGLYEQYF. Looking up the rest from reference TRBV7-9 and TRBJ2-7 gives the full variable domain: DTGVSQNPRHKITKRGQNVTFRCDPISEHNRLYWYRQTLGQGPEFLTYFQNEAQLEKSRLLSDRFSAERPKGSFSTLEIQRTEQGDSAMYLCASSRGLYEQYFGPGTRLTVT.

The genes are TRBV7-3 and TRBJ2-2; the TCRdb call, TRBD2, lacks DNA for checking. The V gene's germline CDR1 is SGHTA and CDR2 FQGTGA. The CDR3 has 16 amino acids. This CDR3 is CASSSSGRALAGELFF.

CDR3 sequence reads: CASSQALASYEQYF. The chain carries TRBV3-1 and TRBJ2-7. The CDR3 spans 14 residues. Germline V lookup: CDR1 LGHDT, CDR2 YNNKEL (reference sequence).

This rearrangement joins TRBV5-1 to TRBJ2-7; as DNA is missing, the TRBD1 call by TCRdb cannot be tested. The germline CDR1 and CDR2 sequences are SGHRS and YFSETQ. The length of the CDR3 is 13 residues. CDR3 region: CASNGASLYEQYF.

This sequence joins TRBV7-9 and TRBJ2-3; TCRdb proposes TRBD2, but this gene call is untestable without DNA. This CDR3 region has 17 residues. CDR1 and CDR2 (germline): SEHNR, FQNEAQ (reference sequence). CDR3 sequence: CASRRLLREEFTDTQYF.

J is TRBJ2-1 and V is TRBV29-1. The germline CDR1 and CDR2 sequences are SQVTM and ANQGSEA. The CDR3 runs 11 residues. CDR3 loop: CSDRSRDEQFF.

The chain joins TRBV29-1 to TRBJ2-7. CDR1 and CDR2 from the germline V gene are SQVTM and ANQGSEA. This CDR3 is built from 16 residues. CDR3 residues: CSVEAVGQELSYEQYF.

The CDR3 region is CASSSGGGFADNEQFF. V is TRBV11-3 and J is TRBJ2-1; with no DNA, the TCRdb D assignment of TRBD2 cannot be verified. CDR3 length: 16 amino acids. The germline V gene encodes CDR1 SGHNT and CDR2 YENEEA.

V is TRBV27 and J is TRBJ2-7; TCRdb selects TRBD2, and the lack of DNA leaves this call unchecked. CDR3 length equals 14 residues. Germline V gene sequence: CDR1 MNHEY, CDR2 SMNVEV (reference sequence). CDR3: CASSLVSGIYEQYF.

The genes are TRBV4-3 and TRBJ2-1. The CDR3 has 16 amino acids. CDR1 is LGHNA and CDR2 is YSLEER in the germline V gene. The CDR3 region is CASSQVARSSYNEQFF.

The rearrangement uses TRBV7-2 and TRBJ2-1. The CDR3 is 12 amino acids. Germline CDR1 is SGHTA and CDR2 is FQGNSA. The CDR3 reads CTSSLSFNEQFF.

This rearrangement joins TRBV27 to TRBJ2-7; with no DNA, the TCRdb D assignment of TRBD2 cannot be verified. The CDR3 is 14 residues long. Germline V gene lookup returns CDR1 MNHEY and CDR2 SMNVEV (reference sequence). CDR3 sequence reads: CASSLGLPGDEQYF.

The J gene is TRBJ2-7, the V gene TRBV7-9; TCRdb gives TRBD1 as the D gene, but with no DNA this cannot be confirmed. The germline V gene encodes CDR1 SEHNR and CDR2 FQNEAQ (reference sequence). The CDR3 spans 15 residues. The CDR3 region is CASSPHPQGTHEQYF.